The 29 T cell receptor beta chains below all came from one sample that was sequenced in a study of blood T cell repertoires in COVID-19. Produced via immunoSEQ multiplex PCR; TCRdb's table is partial and in-frame only. Of 200,000 to 250,000 clones listed, around 82% are singletons. Material: peripheral blood. The receptor set was obtained from a woman of 80 years or more with acute or convalescent COVID-19.

This chain joins TRBV11-2 and TRBJ1-5, with TRBD1 matching 8 bases. The CDR3 contains 19 residues. Germline CDR1 is SGHAT and CDR2 is FQNNGV. V shed 1 base, J shed 0 bases, and the junction held 11 bases outside the gene matches. The DNA of the CDR3 is TGTGCCAGCAGCTTAGCCTTACCGGGACAGGCATATAGCAATCAGCCCCAGCATTTT. Residues: CASSLALPGQAYSNQPQHF.

CDR3 loop: CASSKQDRGPLNTEAFF. DNA for the CDR3: TGTGCCAGCAGCAAACAGGACAGGGGGCCATTGAACACTGAAGCTTTCTTT. The chain uses TRBV7-3 and TRBJ1-1, with 11 bases lining up with TRBD1. V gave up 5 bases and J gave up 0 bases; unmatched junction bases: 8. This CDR3 region has 17 residues. Germline V CDR1 and CDR2: SGHTA, FQGTGA. The whole variable domain, filled in from reference TRBV7-3 and TRBJ1-1, reads GAGVSQTPSNKVTEKGKYVELRCDPISGHTALYWYRQSLGQGPEFLIYFQGTGAADDSGLPNDRFFAVRPEGSVSTLKIQRTERGDSAVYLCASSKQDRGPLNTEAFFGQGTRLTVV.

There are a few counts of this clone. The rearrangement uses TRBV10-2 and TRBJ1-5, with D possibly being TRBD1 (5 bases). There are 15 residues in the CDR3. CDR1 WSHSY and CDR2 SAAADI come from the germline V gene. The V gene lost 10 bases and the J gene lost 3 bases, with 19 bases spanning the gap. The CDR3 protein is CATRGTGSSNQPQHF. The DNA for the CDR3 is TGCGCCACCCGAGGAACAGGATCTTCCAATCAGCCCCAGCATTTT.

The rearrangement links TRBV29-1 to TRBJ1-1; unclear D gene. Germline values: CDR1 SQVTM, CDR2 ANQGSEA. Trimming removed 7 bases from V and 5 bases from J, with 17 bases in between. The CDR3 totals 13 residues. CDR3 residues: CSAPGVYGTEAFF. The CDR3, as DNA: TGCAGCGCCCCCGGGGTCTACGGGACTGAAGCTTTCTTT.

The rearrangement joins TRBV28 to TRBJ2-7; D is perhaps TRBD2 (5 bases). Trimming pared 4 bases from V and 4 bases from J, leaving 11 bases between. The length of the CDR3 is 13 residues. The germline V gene encodes CDR1 MDHEN and CDR2 SYDVKM. The CDR3 loop is CASSSPRGYEQYF. The CDR3 DNA sequence: TGTGCCAGCAGTTCTCCGAGAGGGTACGAGCAGTACTTC.

This clone was observed a single time. This chain joins TRBV2 and TRBJ2-1; the D gene is possibly TRBD1 (6 bases). The CDR3 loop spans 13 amino acids. The germline V and J ends were trimmed by 2 bases and 6 bases, with 8 bases remaining between them. Germline V CDR1 and CDR2: SNHLY, FYNNEI. CDR3 coding DNA: TGTGCCAGCAGTGAATACAGGGCCAATGAGCAGTTCTTC. It encodes CASSEYRANEQFF.

This clone came up once. J is TRBJ1-1 and V is TRBV7-5. TRBV7-5 has pseudogene status. There are 12 residues in the CDR3. This CDR3 reads CARFPSPEEAFF. The CDR3 DNA is TGTGCCAGATTCCCATCACCCGAGGAAGCTTTCTTT.

V is TRBV2 and J is TRBJ1-4; D not resolved. This CDR3 has 16 residues. V gave up 7 bases and J gave up 8 bases, with 23 bases separating them. CDR1 is SNHLY, CDR2 FYNNEI, per germline. This CDR3 reads CASTKRRNQAGEKLFF. CDR3 DNA: TGTGCCAGCACCAAACGAAGAAATCAGGCAGGAGAAAAACTGTTTTTT.

The chain links TRBV6-5 to TRBJ1-2; 7 bases align to TRBD1. The CDR3 loop spans 12 amino acids. V was clipped by 6 bases and J by 7 bases; unmatched bases: 5. CDR1 is MNHEY, CDR2 SVGAGI, per germline. The CDR3 loop reads CASRDYRGGYTF. The CDR3 bases are TGTGCCAGCAGGGACTACAGGGGTGGCTACACCTTC.

The chain is built from TRBV11-3 and TRBJ2-2; a weak D match, TRBD1 (6 bases). V lost 3 bases to trimming and J lost 7 bases, with 18 bases between them. The CDR3 has 16 residues. In germline, CDR1 is SGHNT, CDR2 YENEEA. This chain's CDR3 is CASSFGLTGRSGELFF. The CDR3 region has the DNA TGTGCCAGCAGCTTTGGTTTAACAGGGCGCAGCGGGGAGCTGTTTTTT.

The chain links TRBV7-3 to TRBJ2-3, with 8 bases lining up with TRBD2. Germline trimming cut 0 bases from V and 6 bases from J; bases unmatched to any gene: 5. Germline V lookup: CDR1 SGHTA, CDR2 FQGTGA. The CDR3 has 15 residues. DNA of the CDR3: TGTGCCAGCAGCTTAACCTTCGGGGGGGCGGATACGCAGTATTTT. Its protein product is CASSLTFGGADTQYF.

This clone appeared once. This chain joins TRBV28 and TRBJ1-1; a possible D gene is TRBD1 (5 bases). Per germline, CDR1 MDHEN and CDR2 SYDVKM. CDR3 size: 13 residues. V gave up 7 bases and J gave up 2 bases, with 11 bases separating them. CDR3 sequence: CASTLTVNTEAFF. In DNA form, the CDR3 reads TGTGCCAGCACCTTGACAGTAAACACTGAAGCTTTCTTT.

The V and J genes are TRBV19 and TRBJ2-7, with 7 bases identical to TRBD1. The CDR3 spans 16 residues. The germline V gene has CDR1 LNHDA and CDR2 SQIVND (reference sequence). Trimming removed 5 bases from V and 1 base from J; junction bases left unmatched: 11. The CDR3 is CASSSNLGTASYEQYF. The CDR3 DNA sequence: TGTGCCAGTAGTTCGAACCTCGGGACAGCGTCCTACGAGCAGTACTTC.

The rearrangement joins TRBV18 to TRBJ2-7; 9 positions agree with TRBD2. In germline, CDR1 is KGHSH, CDR2 LQKENI. The CDR3 contains 16 residues. V shed 3 bases and J 0 bases; nucleotides not matched to a gene: 6. This CDR3 is CASSPQSGGSSYEQYF. CDR3 nucleotides: TGTGCCAGCTCACCGCAAAGCGGGGGGAGCTCCTACGAGCAGTACTTC.

This chain connects TRBV12-3 or TRBV12-4 to TRBJ1-1; D gene uncertain. The CDR3 is 12 residues long. V was clipped by 4 bases and J by 6 bases, with 9 bases between them. CDR3 nucleotides: TGTGCCAGCAGTTCATTGGGCTCTGAAGCTTTCTTT. Translated: CASSSLGSEAFF.

CDR3 in amino acids: CASSSRRADNNEQFF. The DNA of the CDR3 is TGTGCCAGCAGCTCCCGCCGGGCGGACAACAATGAGCAGTTCTTC. The chain joins TRBV21-1 to TRBJ2-1; the table's D call of TRBD1 was not tested on the DNA. TRBV21-1 is listed as a pseudogene. The CDR3 covers 15 residues.

This clone showed up just a few times. The chain links TRBV5-1 to TRBJ1-4; D is undetermined. Germline CDR1 reads SGHRS; CDR2 reads YFSETQ. Trimming took 5 bases from V and 9 from J, leaving 14 bases between them. This CDR3 region has 13 residues. The CDR3 DNA reads TGCGCCAGCAGAAGGCAGGTTTTCCAAAAACTGTTTTTT. Translation gives CASRRQVFQKLFF. The variable domain in full, with the rest retrieved from reference TRBV5-1 and TRBJ1-4, is KAGVTQTPRYLIKTRGQQVTLSCSPISGHRSVSWYQQTPGQGLQFLFEYFSETQRNKGNFPGRFSGRQFSNSRSEMNVSTLELGDSALYLCASRRQVFQKLFFGSGTQLSVL.

The rearrangement uses TRBV7-9 and TRBJ1-2; possible D gene TRBD1, 6 bases. V gave up 0 bases and J gave up 2 bases, with 7 bases separating them. The CDR3 extends over 14 amino acids. Germline-derived CDR1 and CDR2 are SEHNR and FQNEAQ (reference sequence). The CDR3 coding sequence is TGTGCCAGCAGCTTAGCGGGGGCCAACTATGGCTACACCTTC. It yields the protein CASSLAGANYGYTF.

The gene calls are TRBV6-6 and TRBJ2-7; D may be TRBD1 (5 bases). Germline V gives CDR1 MNHNY, CDR2 SVGAGI (reference sequence). V was pared by 6 bases and J by 0 bases, with 18 bases between. CDR3 length: 16 amino acids. CDR3 DNA: TGTGCCAGCAGCCCCCGGACAACGACCGTCTCCTACGAGCAGTACTTC. Translating it yields CASSPRTTTVSYEQYF.

The chain combines TRBV3-1 (or the pseudogene TRBV3-2) with TRBJ1-2, with 7 positions matching TRBD1. This CDR3 comprises 13 residues. Germline lookup yields CDR1 LGHDT and CDR2 YNNKEL (reference sequence). Trimming removed 4 bases from V and 8 bases from J; junction bases left unmatched: 7. The CDR3 here is CASSPVDRQGYTF. CDR3 nucleotides: TGTGCCAGCAGCCCCGTGGACAGGCAGGGCTACACCTTC.

The gene calls are TRBV18 and TRBJ1-1; a possible D gene is TRBD1 (5 bases). Between the trimmed V and J ends, which lost 3 bases and 5 bases, there was a span of 13 bases. The CDR3 sequence is 14 residues long. Germline CDR1 KGHSH, CDR2 LQKENI. The CDR3 reads CASSPAAGRTEAFF. The DNA for the CDR3 is TGTGCCAGCTCACCTGCGGCAGGGCGTACTGAAGCTTTCTTT. Full variable domain (outside the CDR3, taken from reference TRBV18 and TRBJ1-1): NAGVMQNPRHLVRRRGQEARLRCSPMKGHSHVYWYRQLPEEGLKFMVYLQKENIIDESGMPKERFSAEFPKEGPSILRIQQVVRGDSAAYFCASSPAAGRTEAFFGQGTRLTVV.

The chain combines TRBV19 with TRBJ1-2; 7 positions match TRBD1. Unmatched junction bases numbered 5, after V lost 3 bases and J lost 4 bases. The CDR3 totals 14 residues. Germline values: CDR1 LNHDA, CDR2 SQIVND (reference sequence). In DNA, the CDR3 is TGTGCCAGTAGTATCGGAGGGGGCGCCTATGGCTACACCTTC. Protein sequence: CASSIGGGAYGYTF.

The V call is TRBV7-9, the J call TRBJ2-4; D uncertain. The V and J ends lost 1 base and 0 bases respectively, with 16 bases between them. This CDR3 is 18 amino acids long. Per germline, CDR1 SEHNR and CDR2 FQNEAQ (reference sequence). CDR3 sequence: CASSLVYRVAIAKNIQYF. CDR3 nucleotides: TGTGCCAGCAGCTTAGTTTACCGGGTGGCTATAGCCAAAAACATTCAGTACTTC.

V usage is TRBV27 and J usage is TRBJ2-3; TRBD1 aligns across 8 bases. Germline assignment: CDR1 MNHEY and CDR2 SMNVEV (reference sequence). Trimming at V came to 6 bases and at J to 1 base, leaving 9 bases not matched to a gene. The CDR3 loop spans 16 amino acids. The CDR3 DNA sequence: TGTGCCAGCAGCCCTAGGACAGGGCGCGGCACAGATACGCAGTATTTT. This encodes CASSPRTGRGTDTQYF.

The V and J genes are TRBV15 and TRBJ2-3; 8 bases map to TRBD1. CDR1 is LNHNV, CDR2 YYDKDF, per germline (reference sequence). After removal of 2 bases from V and 2 bases from J, the junction contained 9 bases not matched to a gene. The CDR3 is made up of 17 amino acids. The DNA for the CDR3 is TGTGCCACCAGCAGACCGACCGGACAGGGCCACACAGATACGCAGTATTTT. Protein: CATSRPTGQGHTDTQYF.

The chain employs TRBV7-9 and TRBJ2-1, with TRBD2 as a possible D gene (5 bases). Germline loops: CDR1 SEHNR, CDR2 FQNEAQ (reference sequence). V was cut by 2 bases and J by 8 bases, with 13 bases left in between. The CDR3 contains 14 residues. CDR3 DNA: TGTGCCAGCAGCTTACTACTAGTTACACATGAGCAGTTCTTC. Translated, it gives CASSLLLVTHEQFF.

This rearrangement joins TRBV2 to TRBJ1-4; 9 bases match TRBD1. Germline CDR1 and CDR2: SNHLY and FYNNEI. The CDR3 runs 14 residues. With 6 bases clipped from V and 8 bases from J, the junction kept 7 bases outside the gene matches. Here the CDR3 reads CASRRTGEGEKLFF. The DNA of the CDR3 is TGTGCCAGCAGACGGACAGGGGAGGGGGAAAAACTGTTTTTT.

This sequence joins TRBV5-6 and TRBJ1-2, with TRBD1 as a possible D gene (6 bases). Germline lookup yields CDR1 SGHDT and CDR2 YYEEEE. Deletions cut 3 bases from V and 1 base from J, with 25 bases between. This CDR3 contains 19 residues. The CDR3 loop is CASSSQRLRPGRGNYGYTF. The CDR3 DNA reads as TGTGCCAGCAGCTCCCAGAGGTTACGTCCGGGCAGGGGTAACTATGGCTACACCTTC.

This clone was detected only once. The chain couples TRBV4-1 to TRBJ1-2, with TRBD1 identical over 10 bases. From germline, CDR1 is MGHRA and CDR2 YSYEKL. With 2 bases clipped from V and 5 bases from J, the junction kept 5 bases outside the gene matches. CDR3 length: 15 residues. The CDR3: CASSQSRDRGYGYTF. CDR3 sequence (DNA): TGCGCCAGCAGCCAATCCCGGGACAGGGGATATGGCTACACCTTC.